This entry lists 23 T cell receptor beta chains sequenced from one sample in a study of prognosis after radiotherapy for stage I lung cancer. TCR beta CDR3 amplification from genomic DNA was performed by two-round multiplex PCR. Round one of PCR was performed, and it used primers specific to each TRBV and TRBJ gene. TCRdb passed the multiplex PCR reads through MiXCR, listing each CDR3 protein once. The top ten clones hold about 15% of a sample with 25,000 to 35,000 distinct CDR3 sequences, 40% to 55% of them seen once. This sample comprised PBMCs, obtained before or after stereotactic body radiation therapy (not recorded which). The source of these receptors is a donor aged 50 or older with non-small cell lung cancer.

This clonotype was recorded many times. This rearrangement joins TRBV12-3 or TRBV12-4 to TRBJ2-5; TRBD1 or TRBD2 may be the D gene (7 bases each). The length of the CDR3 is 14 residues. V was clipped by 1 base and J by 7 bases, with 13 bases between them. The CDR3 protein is CASSLGSRGGTQYF. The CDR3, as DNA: TGTGCCAGCAGTTTAGGTAGCAGGGGGGGGACCCAGTACTTC.

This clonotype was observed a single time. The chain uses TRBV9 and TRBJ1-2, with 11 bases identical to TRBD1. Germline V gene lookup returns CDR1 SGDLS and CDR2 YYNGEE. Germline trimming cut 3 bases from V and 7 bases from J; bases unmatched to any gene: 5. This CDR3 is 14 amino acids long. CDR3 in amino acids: CASSDGTGGLGYTF. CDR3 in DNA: TGTGCCAGCAGCGATGGGACAGGGGGGCTTGGCTACACCTTC. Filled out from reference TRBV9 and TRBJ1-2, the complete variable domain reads DSGVTQTPKHLITATGQRVTLRCSPRSGDLSVYWYQQSLDQGLQFLIQYYNGEERAKGNILERFSAQQFPDLHSELNLSSLELGDSALYFCASSDGTGGLGYTFGSGTRLTVV.

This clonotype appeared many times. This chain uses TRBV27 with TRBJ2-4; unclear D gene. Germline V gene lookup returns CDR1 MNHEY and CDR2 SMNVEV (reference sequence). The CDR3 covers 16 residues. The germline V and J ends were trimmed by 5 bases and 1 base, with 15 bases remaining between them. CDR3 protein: CASSLARSSAKNIQYF. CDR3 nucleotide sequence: TGTGCCAGCAGTCTCGCAAGATCATCGGCCAAAAACATTCAGTACTTC.

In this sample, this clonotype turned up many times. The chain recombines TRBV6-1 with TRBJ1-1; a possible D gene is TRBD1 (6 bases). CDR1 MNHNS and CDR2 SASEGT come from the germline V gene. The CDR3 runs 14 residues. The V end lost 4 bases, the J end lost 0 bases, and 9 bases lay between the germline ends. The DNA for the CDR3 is TGTGCCAGCAGTGCAGGGGTGGTGAACACTGAAGCTTTCTTT. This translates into CASSAGVVNTEAFF.

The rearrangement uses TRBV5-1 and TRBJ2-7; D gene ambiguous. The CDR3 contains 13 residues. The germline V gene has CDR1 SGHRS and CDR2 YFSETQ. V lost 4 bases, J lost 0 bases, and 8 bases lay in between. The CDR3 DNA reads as TGCGCCAGCAGCCTCCCTAGCTCCTACGAGCAGTACTTC. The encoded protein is CASSLPSSYEQYF.

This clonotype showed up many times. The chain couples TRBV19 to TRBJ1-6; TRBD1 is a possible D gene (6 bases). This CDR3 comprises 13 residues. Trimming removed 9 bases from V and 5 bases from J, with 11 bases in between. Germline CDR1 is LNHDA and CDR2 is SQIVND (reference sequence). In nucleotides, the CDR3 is TGTGCCAGCACAGGGACGAATAATTCACCCCTCCACTTT. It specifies CASTGTNNSPLHF.

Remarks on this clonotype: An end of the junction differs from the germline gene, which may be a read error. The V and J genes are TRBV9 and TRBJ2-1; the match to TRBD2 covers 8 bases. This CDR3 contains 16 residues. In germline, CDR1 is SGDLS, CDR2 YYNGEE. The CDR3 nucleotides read TGTGTCAGCATCGTAGGAGCGGGAGCGTTGGGAAATGAGCAGTTCTTC. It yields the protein CVSIVGAGALGNEQFF. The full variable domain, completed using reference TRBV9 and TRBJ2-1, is DSGVTQTPKHLITATGQRVTLRCSPRSGDLSVYWYQQSLDQGLQFLIQYYNGEERAKGNILERFSAQQFPDLHSELNLSSLELGDSALYFCVSIVGAGALGNEQFFGPGTRLTVL.

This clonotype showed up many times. CDR3 in amino acids: CAISFVLGLNVEQFF. CDR3 bases: TGTGCCATCAGTTTCGTTTTAGGGTTGAACGTAGAGCAGTTCTTC. The rearrangement links TRBV10-3 to TRBJ2-1; no reliable D call. This CDR3 comprises 15 residues. Between the trimmed V and J ends, which lost 5 bases and 10 bases, there was a span of 21 bases. Germline assignment: CDR1 ENHRY and CDR2 SYGVKD.

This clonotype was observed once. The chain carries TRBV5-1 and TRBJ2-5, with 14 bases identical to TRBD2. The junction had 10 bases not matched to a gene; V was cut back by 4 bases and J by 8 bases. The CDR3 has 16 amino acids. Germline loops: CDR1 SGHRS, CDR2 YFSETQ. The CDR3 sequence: CASSHQTSGRGYTQYF. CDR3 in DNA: TGCGCCAGCAGCCACCAGACTAGCGGGAGGGGGTATACCCAGTACTTC.

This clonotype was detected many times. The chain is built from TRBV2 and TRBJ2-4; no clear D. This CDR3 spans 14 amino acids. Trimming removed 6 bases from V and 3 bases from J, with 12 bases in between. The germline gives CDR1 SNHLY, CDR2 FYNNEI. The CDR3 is CASRQSLGKNIQYF. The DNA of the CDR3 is TGTGCCAGCAGACAGTCGTTGGGCAAAAACATTCAGTACTTC.

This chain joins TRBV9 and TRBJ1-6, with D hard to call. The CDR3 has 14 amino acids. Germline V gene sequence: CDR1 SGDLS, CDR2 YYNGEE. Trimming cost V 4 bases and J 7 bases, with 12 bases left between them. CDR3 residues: CASSTQETNSPLHF. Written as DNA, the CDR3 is TGTGCCAGCAGCACGCAAGAGACCAATTCACCCCTCCACTTT.

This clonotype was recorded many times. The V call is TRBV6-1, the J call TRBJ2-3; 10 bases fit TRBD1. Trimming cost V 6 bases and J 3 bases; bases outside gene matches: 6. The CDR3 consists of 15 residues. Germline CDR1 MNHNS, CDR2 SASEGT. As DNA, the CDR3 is TGTGCCAGCAGAAGTCGGGACAGGGGAACAGATACGCAGTATTTT. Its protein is CASRSRDRGTDTQYF.

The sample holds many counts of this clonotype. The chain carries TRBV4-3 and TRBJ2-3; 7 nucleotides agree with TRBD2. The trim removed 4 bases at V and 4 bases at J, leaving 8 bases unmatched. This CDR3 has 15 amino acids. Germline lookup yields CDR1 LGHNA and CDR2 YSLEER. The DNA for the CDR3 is TGCGCCAGCAGCCCTCAAAGCGGGACGGCAGATACGCAGTATTTT. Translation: CASSPQSGTADTQYF.

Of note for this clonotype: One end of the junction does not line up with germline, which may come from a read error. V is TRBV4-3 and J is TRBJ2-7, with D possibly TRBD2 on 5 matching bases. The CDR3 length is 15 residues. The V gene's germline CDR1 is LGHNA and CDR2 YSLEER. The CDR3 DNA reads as TGCACCAGCAGCCGAGGAGGTGGGGTCTCCTACGATCAGTACTTC. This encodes CTSSRGGGVSYDQYF.

The CDR3, as DNA: TGTGCCAGCAGCCAAAGGAGGGACAGGGCCTCCGAAGAGTACTTC. Amino acid sequence: CASSQRRDRASEEYF. The chain uses TRBV2 and TRBJ2-7; TRBD1 aligns across 9 bases. The CDR3 runs to 15 residues. Germline CDR1 is SNHLY and CDR2 is FYNNEI. The V segment lost 6 bases and the J segment 11 bases; nucleotides outside the gene matches: 17. The variable domain in full, completed from reference TRBV2 and TRBJ2-7, reads EPEVTQTPSHQVTQMGQEVILRCVPISNHLYFYWYRQILGQKVEFLVSFYNNEISEKSEIFDDQFSVERPDGSNFTLKIRSTKLEDSAMYFCASSQRRDRASEEYFGPGTRLTVT.

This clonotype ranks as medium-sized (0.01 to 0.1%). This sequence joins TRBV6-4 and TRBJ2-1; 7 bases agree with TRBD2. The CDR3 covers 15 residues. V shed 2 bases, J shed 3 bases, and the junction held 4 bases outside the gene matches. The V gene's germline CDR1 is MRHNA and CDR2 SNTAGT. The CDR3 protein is CASSDQGGSYNEQFF. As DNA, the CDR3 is TGTGCCAGCAGTGACCAGGGCGGGAGCTACAATGAGCAGTTCTTC.

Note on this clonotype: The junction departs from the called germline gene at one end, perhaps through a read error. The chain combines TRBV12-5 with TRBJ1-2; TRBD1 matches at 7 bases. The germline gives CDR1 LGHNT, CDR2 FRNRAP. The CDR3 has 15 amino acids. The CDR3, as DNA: TGTGCTTGTGGTTTCCCCTGGACAGGTTATATGGGCTACACCTTC. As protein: CACGFPWTGYMGYTF.

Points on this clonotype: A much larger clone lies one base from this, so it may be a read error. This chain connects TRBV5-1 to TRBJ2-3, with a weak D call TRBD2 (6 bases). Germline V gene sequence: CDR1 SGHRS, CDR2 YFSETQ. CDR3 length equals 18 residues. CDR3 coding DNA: TGCGCCGGCAGCTTGGCTTCCATGGACTACGCAAACACAGATACGCAGTATTTT. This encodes CAGSLASMDYANTDTQYF.

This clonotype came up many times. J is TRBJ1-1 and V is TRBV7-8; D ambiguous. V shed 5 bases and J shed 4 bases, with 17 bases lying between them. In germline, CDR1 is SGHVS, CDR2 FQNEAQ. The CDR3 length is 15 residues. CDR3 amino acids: CASSPPERTPTEAFF. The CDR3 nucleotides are TGTGCCAGCAGCCCCCCCGAGCGCACACCCACTGAAGCTTTCTTT.

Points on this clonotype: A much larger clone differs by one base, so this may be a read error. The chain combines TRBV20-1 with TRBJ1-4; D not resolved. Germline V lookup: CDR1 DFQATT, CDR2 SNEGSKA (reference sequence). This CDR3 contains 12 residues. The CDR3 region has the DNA TGCAGTGCTACTGGGAGTAATCAAAAACTGTTTTTT. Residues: CSATGSNQKLFF.

In DNA, the CDR3 is TGTGCCAGCTCACCCCAGCTCACCGGGGAGCTGTTTTTT. It codes for CASSPQLTGELFF. This chain joins TRBV6-2 or TRBV6-3 and TRBJ2-2; D not resolved. V lost 8 bases and J 4 bases, leaving 11 bases between the germline ends. In germline, CDR1 is MNHEY, CDR2 SVGEGT. The CDR3 runs to 13 residues.

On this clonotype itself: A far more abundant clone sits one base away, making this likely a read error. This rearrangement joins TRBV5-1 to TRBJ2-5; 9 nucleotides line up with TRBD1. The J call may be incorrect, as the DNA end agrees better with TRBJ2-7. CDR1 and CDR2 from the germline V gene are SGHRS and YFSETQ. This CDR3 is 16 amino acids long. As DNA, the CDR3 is TGCGCCAGCAGCTCCCTTACCGGGACAGGGATCCACGAGCAGTACTTC. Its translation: CASSSLTGTGIHEQYF.

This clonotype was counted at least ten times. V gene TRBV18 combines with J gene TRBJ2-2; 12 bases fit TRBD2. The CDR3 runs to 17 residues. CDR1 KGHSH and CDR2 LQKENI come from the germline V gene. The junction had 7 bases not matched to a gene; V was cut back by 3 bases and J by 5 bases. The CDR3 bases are TGTGCCAGCTCACCCCCCGGGACTAGCGGGCGGACCGGGGAGCTGTTTTTT. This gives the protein CASSPPGTSGRTGELFF.